This TCR beta chain came from a study of T cell responses to AZD1222 COVID-19 vaccine (dated by TCRdb to the early 2020s). Study-level background: Because spike-specific TCR depth and breadth did not differ between the two schedules, AZD1222 recipients who got a second dose at roughly 4 weeks were pooled with those who got a second dose at roughly 12 weeks. A total of approximately 230 trial participants underwent TCR sequencing, of whom some 210 received two doses of AZD1222 and about 26 received two doses of the MenACWY control vaccine. Trial participants were enrolled into age subgroups of 18-55, 56-69 and 70-plus years, which contained about 160, 30 and 59 TCR-sequenced participants, respectively. Here is what the overall study found, with its caveats: Conclusions about previously exposed vaccinees are limited because only five to seven AZD1222 recipients were SARS-CoV-2 seropositive at baseline. Participants were mostly white British, with more females than males. The authors suggested clonal diversity may have been underestimated. Vaccine-associated CD4 TCRs spanned the whole spike protein, with dominant responses in regions 160-218 and 743-854. After two AZD1222 doses, spike-specific TCR breadth and depth were significantly higher than at day 0 and than in MenACWY recipients. The 56-69-year group was small, and its depth increase did not reach significance, likely because of low power. Epitopes outside the regions mutated in the B.1.351 and B.1.1.7 variants were reportedly recognized by nearly half of the unique spike-specific TCRs. No day 14 peak-response samples were available, so repertoires were characterized only after the peak T cell response.

With regard to this clone: This clone's antigen is unknown. Per-base quality was not reported, and no clone a single base away is much larger than it.

For CDR1 and CDR2, the germline V gene (reference sequence) lists LNHDA and SQIVND. The CDR3 has 11 amino acids, counting the end cysteine and phenylalanine. Solely the CDR3 DNA is kept, with 33 bases framed from the first base. A distance of 9 bases separates the germline ends of V and J, which lose 8 bases and 5 bases respectively. Sample time point, as interpreted from the label and publication: baseline before first vaccination. Vaccinee samples were obtained from the UK trials COV001 and COV002, which included a single-blind randomized controlled phase 2/3 trial of AZD1222 (ChAdOx1 nCoV-19) in healthy adults. For TCRbeta chain sequencing, PBMC samples were collected from trial participants at day 0 and at day 28 after the second dose. The CDR3 regions of human TCRbeta chains were analyzed by immunosequencing. The paper's processing steps were these. TCRs in the repertoires were matched against a reference library of SARS-CoV-2-specific TCRs that had been generated with the MIRA antigen-specificity platform. Breadth was defined as the fraction of unique TCRs that were SARS-CoV-2-associated. Depth was defined as the fraction of total T cells that were SARS-CoV-2-associated. Each spike-specific TCR was assigned to its reactive spike region and to a CD4 or CD8 class using the MIRA data. Log10-transformed breadth and depth values were compared by one-way ANOVA with Sidak's multiple comparisons tests. TCRdb retrieved this table from immuneACCESS and kept in-frame rearrangements only. Not all clones are present; in checked studies, unresolved V genes account for under half, and no reason is known for the remainder. Clone size and V and J calls were adopted from that table, with D and trimming inferred from the DNA. This sample holds some 180,000 clones; roughly 89% were observed only once. The ten largest clones represent 1.6% of the sample.

The source is an adult in good health. Here the chain combines TRBV19 and TRBJ1-2; possibly the D gene is TRBD1, per 6 matching bases. Sample: peripheral blood, taken on day 0 of AZD1222 vaccination. The bases read TGTGCCAGTCTACAGGGTTATGGCTACACCTTC. Protein translation: CASLQGYGYTF.